This T cell receptor (beta chain) was sequenced for a study of post-analysis software for immune sequencing data. Study observations and caveats: Comparison of patients with controls showed five TRBV segments more frequent in patients, TRBV5-6, TRBV5-1 and TRBV20-1 among them.

Looked up from germline, CDR1 is ENHRY and CDR2 is SYGVKD. V was pared by 2 bases and J by 3 bases, with 12 bases between. The CDR3 spans 15 residues. Regarding this clonotype: The antigen is undetermined.

Each TCR beta cDNA library carried unique molecular identifiers. TCRdb recomputed calls from the PCR reads with MiXCR, one row per CDR3 protein. Found here are some 690,000 distinct CDR3 sequences, roughly 29% of them singletons; the top ten hold about 0.5%. The sample consisted of blood. The sequence was collected from a girl between 10 and 17 years old with multiple sclerosis. This chain uses TRBV10-3 with TRBJ2-3, with D possibly being TRBD2 (5 bases). CDR3 sequence: CAISEGFRGTDTQYF. The CDR3 DNA follows: TGTGCCATCAGTGAGGGGTTCCGAGGGACAGATACGCAGTATTTT.